The T cell receptor beta chain described here comes from a study of chemoradiotherapy in HPV16-positive cancers. The study, taken as a whole, reports: Candidate HPV-specific clones and E7-related TCR motifs grew in tumor during treatment.

Turning to this clone: Its matching antigen is unknown.

CDR1 is SGDLS and CDR2 is YYNGEE in the germline V gene. The V segment lost 3 bases and the J segment 2 bases; nucleotides outside the gene matches: 6. The CDR3 length is 16 residues. Method: immunoSEQ multiplex PCR; TCRdb's copy keeps in-frame clones and lacks some. There are 30,000 to 40,000 clones in the sample; about 90% occur only once, and roughly 3.4% lies in the top ten. The sequencing here drew on blood, taken from a patient who underwent chemoradiotherapy. The sequence derives from a human donor with HPV-associated anogenital cancer. The rearrangement links TRBV9 to TRBJ2-3, with 10 bases identical to TRBD1. The CDR3 sequence: CASSATGTGVTDTQYF. The CDR3 nucleotides are TGTGCCAGCAGCGCGACCGGGACAGGGGTCACAGATACGCAGTATTTT.